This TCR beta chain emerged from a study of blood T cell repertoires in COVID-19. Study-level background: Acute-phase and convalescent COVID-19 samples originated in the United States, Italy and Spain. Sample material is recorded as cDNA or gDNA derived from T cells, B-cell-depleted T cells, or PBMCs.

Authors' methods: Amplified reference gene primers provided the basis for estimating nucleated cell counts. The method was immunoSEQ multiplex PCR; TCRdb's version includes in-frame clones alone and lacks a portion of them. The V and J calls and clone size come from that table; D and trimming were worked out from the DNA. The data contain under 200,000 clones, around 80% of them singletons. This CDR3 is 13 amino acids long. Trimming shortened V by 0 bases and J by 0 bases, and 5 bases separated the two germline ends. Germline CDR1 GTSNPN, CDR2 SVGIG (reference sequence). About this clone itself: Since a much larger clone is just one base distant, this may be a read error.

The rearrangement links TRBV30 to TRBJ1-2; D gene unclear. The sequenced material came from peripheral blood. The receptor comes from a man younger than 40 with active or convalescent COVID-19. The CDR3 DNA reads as TGTGCCTGGAGTGTACAGTCTAACTATGGCTACACCTTC. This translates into CAWSVQSNYGYTF.